These 12 T cell receptor beta chains were sequenced from one sample in a study of blood T cells in healthy people across ages. Next came a second PCR, run for about 7 to 12 cycles, which used a sample-barcoded 5' primer along with a J-beta primer mix. TCRdb fed the 5' RACE reads into MiXCR, producing one record per CDR3 protein. Of 850,000 to 1,300,000 distinct CDR3 sequences in the sample, under 45% were seen once. Sequenced: blood. The receptors derive from a woman aged 60-75 years in good health.

The gene calls are TRBV29-1 and TRBJ2-1; D is possibly TRBD2 (6 bases). Looked up from germline, CDR1 is SQVTM and CDR2 is ANQGSEA. CDR3 length: 14 residues. Trimming pared 5 bases from V and 10 bases from J, leaving 21 bases between. CDR3 coding DNA: TGCAGCGTTCAAAGACTAGGATCGATTAGGGAGCAGTTCTTC. It codes for CSVQRLGSIREQFF.

The CDR3 region is CASSSISGANVLTF. In nucleotides, the CDR3 is TGCGCCAGCAGCTCGATTTCAGGGGCCAACGTCCTGACTTTC. The chain joins TRBV5-1 to TRBJ2-6, with D unresolved. The ends were cut back, 3 bases at V and 4 bases at J, with 8 bases in the middle. Germline assignment: CDR1 SGHRS and CDR2 YFSETQ. This CDR3 is built from 14 residues.

The rearrangement uses TRBV5-6 and TRBJ2-7, with 10 bases lining up with TRBD2. Unmatched junction bases numbered 4, after V lost 0 bases and J lost 4 bases. CDR3 length equals 15 residues. Germline values: CDR1 SGHDT, CDR2 YYEEEE. CDR3 nucleotide sequence: TGTGCCAGCAGCTTGGGGTATAGCGGGAGGTACGAGCAGTACTTC. The encoded protein is CASSLGYSGRYEQYF.

The gene calls are TRBV7-9 and TRBJ1-1; D not certain. The V gene lost 3 bases and the J gene lost 3 bases, with 8 bases spanning the gap. CDR3 length: 13 amino acids. Germline CDR1 SEHNR, CDR2 FQNEAQ (reference sequence). CDR3 amino acids: CASSFDWDTEAFF. CDR3 nucleotides: TGTGCCAGCAGCTTCGATTGGGACACTGAAGCTTTCTTT. Supplemented by reference TRBV7-9 and TRBJ1-1, the full variable domain reads DTGVSQNPRHKITKRGQNVTFRCDPISEHNRLYWYRQTLGQGPEFLTYFQNEAQLEKSRLLSDRFSAERPKGSFSTLEIQRTEQGDSAMYLCASSFDWDTEAFFGQGTRLTVV.

As concerns this clonotype: A much larger clone lies a single base off, so this may be a read error. DNA for the CDR3: TGCGCCAGCAGCGTGGAACTCTTCACAGATACGCAGTATTTT. Translated, it gives CASSVELFTDTQYF. The chain links TRBV5-1 to TRBJ2-3, with D unclear. Trimming removed 4 bases at V and 2 bases at J, with 11 bases between. The CDR3 totals 14 residues. Looked up from germline, CDR1 is SGHRS and CDR2 is YFSETQ.

In its sample, this clonotype was seen once. The chain carries TRBV7-2 and TRBJ2-3; 7 bases agree with TRBD2. The germline V gene encodes CDR1 SGHTA and CDR2 FQGNSA. CDR3 size: 15 residues. The V and J ends lost 6 bases and 2 bases, in that order; junction bases with no gene match: 8. The CDR3 is CASRSAGALTDTQYF. CDR3 nucleotides: TGTGCCAGCAGGTCGGCGGGAGCCCTCACAGATACGCAGTATTTT. Full variable domain (missing parts from reference TRBV7-2 and TRBJ2-3): GAGVSQSPSNKVTEKGKDVELRCDPISGHTALYWYRQSLGQGLEFLIYFQGNSAPDKSGLPSDRFSAERTGGSVSTLTIQRTQQEDSAVYLCASRSAGALTDTQYFGPGTRLTVL.

Worth noting for this clonotype: The junction shows a germline mismatch at one end, possibly a read error. The genes are TRBV20-1 and TRBJ2-4; 8 bases line up with TRBD1. The J call may be mistaken, given a closer DNA end match to TRBJ2-7. Looked up from germline, CDR1 is DFQATT and CDR2 is SNEGSKA (reference sequence). The CDR3 has 15 amino acids. The CDR3 is CSASPGQGSSNEQYF. The DNA for the CDR3 is TGCAGTGCTAGTCCCGGACAGGGAAGCTCCAACGAGCAGTACTTC.

In its sample, this clonotype was seen a few times. The V gene is TRBV20-1, the J gene TRBJ2-1; D gene ambiguous. Germline assignment: CDR1 DFQATT and CDR2 SNEGSKA (reference sequence). V was trimmed by 5 bases and J by 8 bases, leaving 16 bases between them. The CDR3 is 13 amino acids. The DNA of the CDR3 is TGCAGTGCTGGGATCTCTGGAGTAGATGAGCAGTTCTTC. This codes for CSAGISGVDEQFF.

The genes are TRBV2 and TRBJ2-1, with D unclear. The V and J ends lost 4 bases and 9 bases respectively, with 13 bases between them. Germline loops: CDR1 SNHLY, CDR2 FYNNEI. The CDR3 spans 13 residues. The CDR3 DNA reads TGTGCCAGCAGTGCCCCCTTCTCACCTGAGCAGTTCTTC. It translates to CASSAPFSPEQFF.

This clonotype was observed a handful of times. The rearrangement links TRBV3-1 to TRBJ1-6, with D perhaps matching TRBD1 (5 bases). V lost 3 bases and J lost 7, with 13 bases in between. Germline V gives CDR1 LGHDT, CDR2 YNNKEL (reference sequence). CDR3 length: 15 residues. CDR3 nucleotide sequence: TGTGCCAGCAGCCAGGTGCGGGGGACCAATTCACCCCTCCACTTT. It is translated as CASSQVRGTNSPLHF.

This rearrangement joins TRBV10-3 to TRBJ2-3, with 8 bases fitting TRBD2. V gave up 5 bases and J gave up 4 bases; unmatched junction bases: 5. From germline, CDR1 is ENHRY and CDR2 SYGVKD. The CDR3 has 14 residues. The DNA for the CDR3 is TGTGCCATCAGTCTTAGCGGGATTGCAGATACGCAGTATTTT. Protein sequence: CAISLSGIADTQYF.

This sequence joins TRBV29-1 and TRBJ2-3; 7 positions match TRBD2. The germline V gene encodes CDR1 SQVTM and CDR2 ANQGSEA. This CDR3 is built from 15 residues. V trimming: 0 bases; J trimming: 4 bases; junction bases outside the gene matches: 7. The CDR3 nucleotides read TGCAGCGTTGAAGACTCGCTAGCGGTCGCAGATACGCAGTATTTT. Its protein is CSVEDSLAVADTQYF.